This entry concerns a single T cell receptor beta chain. The V gene's germline CDR1 is MDHEN and CDR2 SYDVKM. The CDR3 runs to 12 residues. The data belong to a study of blood T cell repertoires in COVID-19. Study details: Acute-phase and convalescent COVID-19 samples originated in the United States, Italy and Spain. T cells, B-cell-depleted T cells, or PBMCs provided the cDNA or gDNA that served as material.

In the authors' workflow: Counts of nucleated cells, estimated from reference gene primer amplification, were obtained. Here immunoSEQ multiplex PCR was the method, and the copy in TCRdb shows in-frame clones only, minus some. D and trimming were read from the DNA, whereas the V and J calls and clone size are those reported in that table. The sample carries about 210,000 clones, around nine tenths recorded once. This chain joins TRBV28 and TRBJ1-1, with D perhaps TRBD1 (5 bases). This TCR was sampled from a woman in her forties with acute or convalescent COVID-19. The sequenced material came from peripheral blood. CDR3: CGTSWGGTEAFF. CDR3 bases: TGTGGGACAAGCTGGGGCGGCACTGAAGCTTTCTTT.